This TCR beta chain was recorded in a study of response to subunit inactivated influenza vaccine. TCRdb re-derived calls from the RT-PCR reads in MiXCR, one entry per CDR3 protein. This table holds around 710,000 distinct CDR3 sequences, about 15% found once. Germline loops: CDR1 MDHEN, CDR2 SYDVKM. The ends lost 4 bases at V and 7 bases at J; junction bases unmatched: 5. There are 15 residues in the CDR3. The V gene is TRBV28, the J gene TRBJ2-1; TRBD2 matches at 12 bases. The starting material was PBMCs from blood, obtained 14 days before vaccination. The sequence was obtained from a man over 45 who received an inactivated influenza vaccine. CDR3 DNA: TGTGCCAGCAGTTCCCGACTAGCGGGAGTGAATGAGCAGTTCTTC. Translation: CASSSRLAGVNEQFF.